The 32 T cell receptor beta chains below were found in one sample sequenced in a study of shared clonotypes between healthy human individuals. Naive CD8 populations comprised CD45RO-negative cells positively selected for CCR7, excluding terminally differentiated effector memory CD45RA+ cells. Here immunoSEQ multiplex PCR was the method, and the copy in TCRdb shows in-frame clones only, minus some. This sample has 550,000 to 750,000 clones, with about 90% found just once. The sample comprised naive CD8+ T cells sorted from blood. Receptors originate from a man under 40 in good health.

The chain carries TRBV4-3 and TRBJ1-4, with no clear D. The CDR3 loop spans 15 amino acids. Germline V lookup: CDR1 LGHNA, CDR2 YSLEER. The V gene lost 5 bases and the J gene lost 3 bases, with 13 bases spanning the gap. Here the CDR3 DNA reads TGCGCCAGCAGCAAAACGCTGGCGGCTAATGAAAAACTGTTTTTT. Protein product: CASSKTLAANEKLFF.

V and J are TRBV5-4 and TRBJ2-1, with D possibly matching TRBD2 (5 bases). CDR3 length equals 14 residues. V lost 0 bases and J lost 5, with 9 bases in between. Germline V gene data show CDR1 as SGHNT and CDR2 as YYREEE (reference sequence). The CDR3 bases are TGTGCCAGCAGCTTGGCACCCGGGGACAATGAGCAGTTCTTC. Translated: CASSLAPGDNEQFF.

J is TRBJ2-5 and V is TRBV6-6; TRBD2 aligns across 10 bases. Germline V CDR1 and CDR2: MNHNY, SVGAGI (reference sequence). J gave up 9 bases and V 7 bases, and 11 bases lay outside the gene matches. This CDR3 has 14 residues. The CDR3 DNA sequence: TGTGCCAGCACCCCCGGACTAGCGGACATGGCCCAGTACTTC. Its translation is CASTPGLADMAQYF.

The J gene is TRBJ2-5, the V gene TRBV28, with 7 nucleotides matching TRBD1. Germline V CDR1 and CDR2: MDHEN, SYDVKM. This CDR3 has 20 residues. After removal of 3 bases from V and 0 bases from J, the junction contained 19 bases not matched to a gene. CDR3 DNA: TGTGCCAGCAGTTTCACCACGAATGCCGGGACAGATATGTACCAAGAGACCCAGTACTTC. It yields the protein CASSFTTNAGTDMYQETQYF.

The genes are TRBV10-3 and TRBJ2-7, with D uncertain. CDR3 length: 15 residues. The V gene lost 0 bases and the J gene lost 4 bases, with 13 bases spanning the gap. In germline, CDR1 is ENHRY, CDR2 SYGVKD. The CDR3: CAISESSPGIYEQYF. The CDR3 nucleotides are TGTGCCATCAGTGAGTCGAGCCCGGGCATTTACGAGCAGTACTTC.

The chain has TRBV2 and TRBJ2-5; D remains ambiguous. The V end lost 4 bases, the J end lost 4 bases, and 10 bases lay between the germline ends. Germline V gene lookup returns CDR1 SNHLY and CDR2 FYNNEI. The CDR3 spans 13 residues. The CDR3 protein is CASSVSSRETQYF. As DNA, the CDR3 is TGTGCCAGCAGTGTTTCAAGCCGAGAGACCCAGTACTTC.

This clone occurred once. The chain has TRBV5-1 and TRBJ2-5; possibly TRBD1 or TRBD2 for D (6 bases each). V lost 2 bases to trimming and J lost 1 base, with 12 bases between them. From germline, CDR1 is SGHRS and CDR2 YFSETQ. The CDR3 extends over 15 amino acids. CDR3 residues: CASSFGGRLQETQYF. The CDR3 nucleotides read TGCGCCAGCAGCTTTGGGGGGCGGCTCCAAGAGACCCAGTACTTC.

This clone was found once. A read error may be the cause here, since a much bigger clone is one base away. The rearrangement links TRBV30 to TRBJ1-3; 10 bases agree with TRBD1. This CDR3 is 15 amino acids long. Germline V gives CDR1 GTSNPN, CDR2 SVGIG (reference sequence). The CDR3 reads CAWSYGTGVGSTIYF. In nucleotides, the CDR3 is TGTGCCTGGAGTTATGGGACAGGGGTTGGAAGCACCATATATTTT.

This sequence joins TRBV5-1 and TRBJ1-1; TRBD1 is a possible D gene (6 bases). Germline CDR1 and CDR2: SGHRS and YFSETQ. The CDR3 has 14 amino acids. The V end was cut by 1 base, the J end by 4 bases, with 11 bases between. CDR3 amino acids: CASSLKGGTTEAFF. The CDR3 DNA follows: TGCGCCAGCAGCTTGAAGGGGGGAACCACTGAAGCTTTCTTT. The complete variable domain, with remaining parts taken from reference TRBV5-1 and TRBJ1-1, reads KAGVTQTPRYLIKTRGQQVTLSCSPISGHRSVSWYQQTPGQGLQFLFEYFSETQRNKGNFPGRFSGRQFSNSRSEMNVSTLELGDSALYLCASSLKGGTTEAFFGQGTRLTVV.

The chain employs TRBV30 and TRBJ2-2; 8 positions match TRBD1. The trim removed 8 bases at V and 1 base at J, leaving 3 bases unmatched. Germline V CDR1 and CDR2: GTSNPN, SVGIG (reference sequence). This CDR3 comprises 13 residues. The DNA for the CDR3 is TGTGCCGGAGGACAGGGGAACACCGGGGAGCTGTTTTTT. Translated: CAGGQGNTGELFF.

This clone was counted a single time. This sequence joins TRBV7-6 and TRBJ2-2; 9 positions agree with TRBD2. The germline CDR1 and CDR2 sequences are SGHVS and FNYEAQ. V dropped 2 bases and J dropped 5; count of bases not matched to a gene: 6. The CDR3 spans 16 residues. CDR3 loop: CASSLWVAGDTGELFF. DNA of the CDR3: TGTGCCAGCAGCTTATGGGTAGCGGGAGATACCGGGGAGCTGTTTTTT.

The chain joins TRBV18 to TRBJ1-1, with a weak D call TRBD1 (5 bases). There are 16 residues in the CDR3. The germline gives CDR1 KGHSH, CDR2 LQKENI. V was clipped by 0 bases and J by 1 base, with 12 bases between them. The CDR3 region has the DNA TGTGCCAGCTCACCACCGGAGGGACTGAGGAACACTGAAGCTTTCTTT. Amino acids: CASSPPEGLRNTEAFF.

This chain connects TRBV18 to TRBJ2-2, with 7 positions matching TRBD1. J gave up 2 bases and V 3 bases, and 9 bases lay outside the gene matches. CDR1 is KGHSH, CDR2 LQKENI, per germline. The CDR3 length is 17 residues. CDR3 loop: CASSPNPGQHNTGELFF. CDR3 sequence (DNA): TGTGCCAGCTCACCTAACCCGGGACAGCACAACACCGGGGAGCTGTTTTTT.

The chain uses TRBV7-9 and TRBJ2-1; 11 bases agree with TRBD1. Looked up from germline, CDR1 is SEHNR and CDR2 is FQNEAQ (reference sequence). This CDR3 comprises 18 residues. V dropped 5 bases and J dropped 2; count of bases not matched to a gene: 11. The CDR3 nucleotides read TGTGCCAGCAGCCAACCTCTGACGGGACAGGGGGCCTACAATGAGCAGTTCTTC. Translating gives CASSQPLTGQGAYNEQFF.

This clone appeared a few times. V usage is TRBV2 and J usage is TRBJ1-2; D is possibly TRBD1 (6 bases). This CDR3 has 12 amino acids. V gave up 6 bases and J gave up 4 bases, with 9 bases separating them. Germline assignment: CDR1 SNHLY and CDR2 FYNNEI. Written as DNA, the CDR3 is TGTGCCAGCAGGGGACAAATCTATGGCTACACCTTC. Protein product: CASRGQIYGYTF.

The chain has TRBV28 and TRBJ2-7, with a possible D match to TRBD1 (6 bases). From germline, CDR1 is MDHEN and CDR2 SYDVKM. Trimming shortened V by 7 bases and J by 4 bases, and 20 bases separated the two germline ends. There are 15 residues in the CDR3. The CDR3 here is CASIRRGGGSYEQYF. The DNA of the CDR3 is TGTGCCAGCATTAGACGGGGTGGGGGCTCATACGAGCAGTACTTC. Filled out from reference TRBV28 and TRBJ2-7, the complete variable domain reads DVKVTQSSRYLVKRTGEKVFLECVQDMDHENMFWYRQDPGLGLRLIYFSYDVKMKEKGDIPEGYSVSREKKERFSLILESASTNQTSMYLCASIRRGGGSYEQYFGPGTRLTVT.

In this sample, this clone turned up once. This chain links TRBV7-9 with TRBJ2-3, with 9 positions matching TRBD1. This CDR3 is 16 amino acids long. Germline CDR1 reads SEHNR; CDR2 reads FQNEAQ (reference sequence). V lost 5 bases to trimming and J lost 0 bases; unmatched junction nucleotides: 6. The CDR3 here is CASSPRQGGSTDTQYF. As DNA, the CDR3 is TGTGCCAGCAGCCCCCGACAGGGGGGGAGCACAGATACGCAGTATTTT.

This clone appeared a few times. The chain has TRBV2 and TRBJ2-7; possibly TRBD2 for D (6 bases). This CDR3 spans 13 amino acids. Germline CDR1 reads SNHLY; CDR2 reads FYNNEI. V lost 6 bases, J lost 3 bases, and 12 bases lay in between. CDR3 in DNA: TGTGCCAGCAGGCCAGCGGACTACTACGAGCAGTACTTC. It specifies CASRPADYYEQYF.

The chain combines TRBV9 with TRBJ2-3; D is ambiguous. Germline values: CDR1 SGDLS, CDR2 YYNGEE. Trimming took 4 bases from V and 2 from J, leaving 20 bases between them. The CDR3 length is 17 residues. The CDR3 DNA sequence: TGTGCCAGCAGCTTCCCCGCGTCGGGCACTTCCACAGATACGCAGTATTTT. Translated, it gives CASSFPASGTSTDTQYF.

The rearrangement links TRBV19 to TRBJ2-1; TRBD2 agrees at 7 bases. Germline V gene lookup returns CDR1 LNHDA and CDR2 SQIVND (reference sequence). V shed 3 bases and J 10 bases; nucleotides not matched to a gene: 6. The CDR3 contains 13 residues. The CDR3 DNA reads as TGTGCCAGTAGTATTATCCTAGCGGTCGAGCAGTTCTTC. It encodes CASSIILAVEQFF.

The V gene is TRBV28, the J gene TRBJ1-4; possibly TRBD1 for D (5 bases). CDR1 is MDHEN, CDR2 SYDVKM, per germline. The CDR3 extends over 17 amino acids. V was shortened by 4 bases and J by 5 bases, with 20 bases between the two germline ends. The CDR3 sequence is CASSSQSPSYRNEKLFF. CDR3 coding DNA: TGTGCCAGCAGTTCCCAATCCCCGTCCTACAGGAATGAAAAACTGTTTTTT.

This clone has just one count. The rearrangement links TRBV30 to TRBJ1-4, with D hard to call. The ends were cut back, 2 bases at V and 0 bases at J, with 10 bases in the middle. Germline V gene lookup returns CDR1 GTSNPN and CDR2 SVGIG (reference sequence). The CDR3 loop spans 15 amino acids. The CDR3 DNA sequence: TGTGCCTGGAGTCCCTTAAGTGCAACTAATGAAAAACTGTTTTTT. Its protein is CAWSPLSATNEKLFF.

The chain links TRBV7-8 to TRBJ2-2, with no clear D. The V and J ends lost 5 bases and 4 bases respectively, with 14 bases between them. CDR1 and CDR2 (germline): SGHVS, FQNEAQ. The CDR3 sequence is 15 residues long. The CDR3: CASSASDPATGELFF. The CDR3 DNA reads TGTGCCAGCAGCGCGTCGGACCCCGCCACCGGGGAGCTGTTTTTT.

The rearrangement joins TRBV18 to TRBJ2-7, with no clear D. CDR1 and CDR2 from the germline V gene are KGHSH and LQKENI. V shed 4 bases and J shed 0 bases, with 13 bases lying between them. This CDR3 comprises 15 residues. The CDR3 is CASSLGVTFSYEQYF. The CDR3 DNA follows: TGTGCCAGCTCACTTGGTGTCACGTTCTCCTACGAGCAGTACTTC.

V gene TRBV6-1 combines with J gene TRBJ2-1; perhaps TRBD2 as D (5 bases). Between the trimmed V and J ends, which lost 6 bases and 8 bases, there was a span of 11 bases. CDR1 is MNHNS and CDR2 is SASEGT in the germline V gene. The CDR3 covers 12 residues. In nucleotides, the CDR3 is TGTGCCAGCAGACAGCGGATGGATGAGCAGTTCTTC. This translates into CASRQRMDEQFF.

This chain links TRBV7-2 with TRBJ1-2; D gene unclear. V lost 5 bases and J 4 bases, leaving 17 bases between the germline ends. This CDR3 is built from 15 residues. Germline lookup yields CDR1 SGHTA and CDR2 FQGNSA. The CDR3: CASSPRLETRYGYTF. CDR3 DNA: TGTGCCAGCAGCCCCCGGCTCGAGACCCGCTATGGCTACACCTTC.

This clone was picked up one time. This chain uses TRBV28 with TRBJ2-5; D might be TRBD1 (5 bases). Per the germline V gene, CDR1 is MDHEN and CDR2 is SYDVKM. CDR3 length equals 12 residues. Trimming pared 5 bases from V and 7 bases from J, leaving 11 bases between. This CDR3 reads CASSLTEATQYF. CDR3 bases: TGTGCCAGCAGTCTGACAGAGGCGACCCAGTACTTC. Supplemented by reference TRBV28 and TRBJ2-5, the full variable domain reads DVKVTQSSRYLVKRTGEKVFLECVQDMDHENMFWYRQDPGLGLRLIYFSYDVKMKEKGDIPEGYSVSREKKERFSLILESASTNQTSMYLCASSLTEATQYFGPGTRLLVL.

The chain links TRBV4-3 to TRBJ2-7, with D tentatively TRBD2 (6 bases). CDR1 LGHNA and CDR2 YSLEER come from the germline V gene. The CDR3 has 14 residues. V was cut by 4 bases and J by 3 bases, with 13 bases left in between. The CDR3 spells CASSPRDGNYEQYF. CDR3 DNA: TGCGCCAGCAGCCCGCGGGACGGGAACTACGAGCAGTACTTC.

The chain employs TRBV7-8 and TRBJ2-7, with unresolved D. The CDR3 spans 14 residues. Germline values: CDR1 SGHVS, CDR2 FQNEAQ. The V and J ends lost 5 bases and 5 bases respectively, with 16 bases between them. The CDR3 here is CASSVEADLHEQYF. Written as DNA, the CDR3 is TGTGCCAGCAGCGTGGAAGCCGATCTCCACGAGCAGTACTTC. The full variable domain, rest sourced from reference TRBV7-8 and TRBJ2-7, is GAGVSQSPRYKVAKRGQDVALRCDPISGHVSLFWYQQALGQGPEFLTYFQNEAQLDKSGLPSDRFFAERPEGSVSTLKIQRTQQEDSAVYLCASSVEADLHEQYFGPGTRLTVT.

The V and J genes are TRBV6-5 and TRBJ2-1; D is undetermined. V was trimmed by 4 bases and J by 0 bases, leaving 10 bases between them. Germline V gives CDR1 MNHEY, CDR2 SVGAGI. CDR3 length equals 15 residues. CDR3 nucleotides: TGTGCCAGCAGTTCTGACCCGAGCTCCTACAATGAGCAGTTCTTC. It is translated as CASSSDPSSYNEQFF.

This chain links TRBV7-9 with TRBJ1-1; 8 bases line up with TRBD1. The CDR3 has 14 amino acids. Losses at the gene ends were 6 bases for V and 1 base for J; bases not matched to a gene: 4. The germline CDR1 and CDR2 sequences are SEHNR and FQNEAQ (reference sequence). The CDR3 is CASRQQGGNTEAFF. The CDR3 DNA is TGTGCCAGCAGACAACAGGGGGGGAACACTGAAGCTTTCTTT. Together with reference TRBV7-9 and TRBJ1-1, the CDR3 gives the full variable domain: DTGVSQNPRHKITKRGQNVTFRCDPISEHNRLYWYRQTLGQGPEFLTYFQNEAQLEKSRLLSDRFSAERPKGSFSTLEIQRTEQGDSAMYLCASRQQGGNTEAFFGQGTRLTVV.

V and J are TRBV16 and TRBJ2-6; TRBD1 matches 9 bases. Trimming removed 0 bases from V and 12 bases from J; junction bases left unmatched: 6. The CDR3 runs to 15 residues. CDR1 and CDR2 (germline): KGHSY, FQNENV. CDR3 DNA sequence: TGTGCCAGCAGCCAATCCGGGACAGGGACAGGCGTCCTGACTTTC. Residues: CASSQSGTGTGVLTF.